A selection of T cell receptor beta chains follows, all from one sample in a study of T cell responses to AZD1222 COVID-19 vaccine. Produced via immunoSEQ multiplex PCR; TCRdb's table is partial and in-frame only. The sample carries under 130,000 clones, about 88% recorded once. The sample consisted of peripheral blood, taken 28 days after the second AZD1222 dose. Source of these receptors: an adult who received the AZD1222 COVID-19 vaccine. CDR3s include the opening cysteine and the closing phenylalanine or tryptophan. A D gene is named only where the DNA matches it firmly. Part of the rows lack a size; the others show once, few, many or a class for expanded clones.

D	size	J	V	DNA	CDR3
TRBD2	.	TRBJ2-7	TRBV4-2	TGTGCCAGCAGCCATATTGGACTAGCGGGGACCTACGAGCAGTACTTC	CASSHIGLAGTYEQYF
.	.	TRBJ2-7	TRBV25-1	TGTGCCAGCATGAGAGGGGCTTCCTACGAGCAGTACTTC	CASMRGASYEQYF
.	once	TRBJ2-2	TRBV2	TGTGCCACACAGGGAATCGGGGAGCTGTTTTTT	CATQGIGELFF
.	few	TRBJ1-4	TRBV5-1	TGCGCCAGCAGGACAGTGCCAAATGAAAAACTGTTTTTT	CASRTVPNEKLFF
.	.	TRBJ2-3	TRBV5-4	TGTGCCAGCAGCTTGCCTAACACAGATACGCAGTATTTT	CASSLPNTDTQYF
.	.	TRBJ2-3	TRBV7-2	TGTGCCAGCAGCGTACAGCCTAGCACAGATACGCAGTATTTT	CASSVQPSTDTQYF
.	.	TRBJ2-3	TRBV5-1	TGCGCCAGCAGCTTATCTCGAGCGGGAGATACGCAGTATTTT	CASSLSRAGDTQYF
.	.	TRBJ2-5	TRBV6-6	TGTGCCAGCAATGACAGAGGGAATAAAGAGACCCAGTACTTC	CASNDRGNKETQYF
.	.	TRBJ1-2	TRBV30	TGTGCCGACAGAGGGGCGAACTATGGCTACACCTTC	CADRGANYGYTF
.	.	TRBJ1-5	TRBV10-2	TGCGCCAGCAGCTTGAACCAGCAGCCCCAGCATTTT	CASSLNQQPQHF
.	.	TRBJ2-3	TRBV28	TGTGCCAGCAGCCGGCGGGGCGCAGATACGCAGTATTTT	CASSRRGADTQYF
.	.	TRBJ2-3	TRBV7-9	TGTGCCAGCAGCCGTTTCGGAGGATCAGATACGCAGTATTTT	CASSRFGGSDTQYF
.	.	TRBJ1-2	TRBV27	TGTGCCAGCAGTTTAAGGGCGGCCGAAGCTAACTATGGCTACACCTTC	CASSLRAAEANYGYTF
TRBD1	.	TRBJ1-6	TRBV5-8	TGTGCCAGCAGCCAATCGGGACAGGGTAATTCACCCCTCCACTTT	CASSQSGQGNSPLHF
.	.	TRBJ2-7	TRBV6-5	TGTGCCAGCAGTCGAGGGGGTCGGAGCTCCTACGAGCAGTACTTC	CASSRGGRSSYEQYF
.	.	TRBJ1-2	TRBV7-8	TGTGCCAGCAGCTTACGTATGGTCGGGGAGGGCTACACCTTC	CASSLRMVGEGYTF
.	.	TRBJ2-7	TRBV5-1	TGCGCCAGCAGCTCCAGGGACCCCGCCTACGAGCAGTACTTC	CASSSRDPAYEQYF
TRBD2	.	TRBJ2-1	TRBV23-1	TGCGCCAGCAGTCAATCCCCACCCGGCCCCTCTCCGGGACTAGCGGATCCCAATGAGCAGTTCTTC	CASSQSPPGPSPGLADPNEQFF
.	.	TRBJ2-7	TRBV15	TGTGCCACCAGCAGAGATCGTATCCGGGACGGGAGCTCCTACGAGCAGTACTTC	CATSRDRIRDGSSYEQYF
TRBD2	.	TRBJ2-1	TRBV7-3	TGTGCCAGCAGCTTAGCGGGAGGGCCCTACAATGAGCAGTTCTTC	CASSLAGGPYNEQFF
.	.	TRBJ1-1	TRBV5-1	TGCGCCAGCAGCTTGGTTCCAGGGAACACTGAAGCTTTCTTT	CASSLVPGNTEAFF
TRBD1	once	TRBJ2-7	TRBV24-1	TGTGCCACCAGTGATTCGGGGACAGCCCCCAGCGAGCAGTACTTC	CATSDSGTAPSEQYF
.	.	TRBJ2-1	TRBV4-1	TGCGCCAGCAGCCAGGATTGGGGGCTCAAGCAGTTCTTC	CASSQDWGLKQFF
TRBD2	.	TRBJ2-3	TRBV29-1	TGCAGCGGCTTAGCGGGAGTGCAGGCAGATACGCAGTATTTT	CSGLAGVQADTQYF
TRBD2	.	TRBJ2-5	TRBV5-4	TGTGCCAGCAGAAAAACTAGCGGGAGGGTAGAGACCCAGTACTTC	CASRKTSGRVETQYF
.	once	TRBJ1-6	TRBV19	TGTGCCAGTAGTTCAAAGGGTGATACACCCCTCCACTTT	CASSSKGDTPLHF
TRBD2	.	TRBJ2-1	TRBV28	TGTGCCAGCAGTTTAGCGGGAGGAGTTAATGAGCAGTTCTTC	CASSLAGGVNEQFF
TRBD1	once	TRBJ1-1	TRBV10-3	TGTGCCATCAGCCATCCCTCAGGGGGCACTGAAGCTTTCTTT	CAISHPSGGTEAFF
TRBD2	.	TRBJ2-1	TRBV6-5	TGTGCCAGCCTCCATGGGGGAAGCGGGAGGGATGAGCAGTTCTTC	CASLHGGSGRDEQFF
.	.	TRBJ2-7	TRBV28	TGTGCCAGCAGTTTGCCGAACTTAGGGGTTGAGCAGTACTTC	CASSLPNLGVEQYF
.	.	TRBJ1-1	TRBV27	TGTGCCAGCACCCCATATGGGGGCGACAGGAGGGGTGAAGCTTTCTTT	CASTPYGGDRRGEAFF
.	.	TRBJ2-5	TRBV5-5	TGTGCCAGCAGCTTGGCACCCGGGACACCTAGTCAAGAGACCCAGTACTTC	CASSLAPGTPSQETQYF
.	.	TRBJ1-2	TRBV7-8	TGTGCCAGCAGCTTAGATTTCAGGGGCTATGGCTACACCTTC	CASSLDFRGYGYTF
.	once	TRBJ2-7	TRBV5-6	TGTGCCAGCAGCTCCTCTAGGGAGCAGTACTTC	CASSSSREQYF
.	.	TRBJ1-5	TRBV28	TGTGCCAGCCTGCGTCGGGGTCAGCCCCAGCATTTT	CASLRRGQPQHF
.	.	TRBJ1-3	TRBV28	TGTGCCAGCAGAACCTCTGGAAACACCATATATTTT	CASRTSGNTIYF
TRBD2	.	TRBJ2-1	TRBV19	TGTGCCAGATTGAGGAGCGGGGCGGGCAGTGAGCAGTTCTTC	CARLRSGAGSEQFF
TRBD2	.	TRBJ2-7	TRBV7-3	TGTGCCAGCAGCCAGCATGGGGGGGTAAGCCACGAGCAGTACTTC	CASSQHGGVSHEQYF
.	.	TRBJ2-1	TRBV7-9	TGTGCCAGCAGCTTAGCGGGTGGGGATGAGCAGTTCTTC	CASSLAGGDEQFF
.	.	TRBJ1-6	TRBV5-8	TGTGCCAGCAGCCCGACAGACCCTCTTAATTCACCCCTCCACTTT	CASSPTDPLNSPLHF
.	.	TRBJ1-1	TRBV6-6	TGTGCCAGCACCATAACCGGGACGAACACTGAAGCTTTCTTT	CASTITGTNTEAFF
.	.	TRBJ2-7	TRBV4-1	TGCGCCAGCAGCCAACTACAGGGTAACCCCTACGAGCAGTACTTC	CASSQLQGNPYEQYF